These 23 T cell receptor beta chains were all obtained from the same sample, sequenced in a study of blood T cell repertoires in COVID-19. Only in-frame clones appear in the TCRdb table, and some are missing; sequencing was by immunoSEQ multiplex PCR. The table shows approximately 120,000 clones, with around four fifths occurring only once. Sequenced material: peripheral blood. The source of these receptors is an older woman with acute or convalescent COVID-19.

The chain uses TRBV15 and TRBJ1-1; 8 nucleotides agree with TRBD1. The CDR3 is made up of 15 amino acids. Losses at the gene ends were 1 base for V and 1 base for J; bases not matched to a gene: 2. Germline V lookup: CDR1 LNHNV, CDR2 YYDKDF (reference sequence). The CDR3 DNA follows: TGTGCCACCAGCAGAGGGGGACAGGCGAACACTGAAGCTTTCTTT. This translates into CATSRGGQANTEAFF. Complete variable domain (other parts from reference TRBV15 and TRBJ1-1): DAMVIQNPRYQVTQFGKPVTLSCSQTLNHNVMYWYQQKSSQAPKLLFHYYDKDFNNEADTPDNFQSRRPNTSFCFLDIRSPGLGDTAMYLCATSRGGQANTEAFFGQGTRLTVV.

This chain uses TRBV7-6 with TRBJ2-3; 7 bases match TRBD1. The CDR3 is made up of 16 amino acids. The V and J ends lost 6 bases and 0 bases, in that order; junction bases with no gene match: 9. The germline V gene encodes CDR1 SGHVS and CDR2 FNYEAQ. The CDR3 nucleotides read TGTGCCAGCAGGTCATCGGGACAGCTGAGCACAGATACGCAGTATTTT. Its translation is CASRSSGQLSTDTQYF.

This clone was counted only a few times. The chain uses TRBV29-1 and TRBJ1-2; 7 bases agree with TRBD1. Per germline, CDR1 SQVTM and CDR2 ANQGSEA. The CDR3 contains 11 residues. Losses at the gene ends were 6 bases for V and 8 bases for J; bases not matched to a gene: 6. Here the CDR3 reads CSVDDRVGYTF. CDR3 DNA sequence: TGCAGCGTGGACGACAGGGTCGGCTACACCTTC.

The chain recombines TRBV7-6 with TRBJ2-7; D is uncertain. Trimming shortened V by 2 bases and J by 6 bases, and 17 bases separated the two germline ends. This CDR3 region has 15 residues. Germline CDR1 SGHVS, CDR2 FNYEAQ. The CDR3 region has the DNA TGTGCCAGCAGCTTACGGTCGTATGGAGTGAGCGAGCAGTACTTC. Amino acids: CASSLRSYGVSEQYF.

This clone has just a few counts. The chain couples TRBV19 to TRBJ1-2, with a tentative D call TRBD1 (5 bases). The germline V and J ends were trimmed by 3 bases and 2 bases, with 16 bases remaining between them. The CDR3 is 16 residues long. Germline CDR1 reads LNHDA; CDR2 reads SQIVND (reference sequence). CDR3 region: CASSMRSDRINYGYTF. The CDR3 DNA sequence: TGTGCCAGTAGTATGAGGTCCGACAGAATAAACTATGGCTACACCTTC.

This clone turned up a few times. V is TRBV25-1 and J is TRBJ2-1, with 11 bases that match TRBD2. The germline gives CDR1 MGHDK, CDR2 SYGVNS. J gave up 9 bases and V 3 bases, and 10 bases lay outside the gene matches. The length of the CDR3 is 16 residues. The CDR3 DNA follows: TGTGCCAGCAGTGACTTACCGGGACTAGCGGCCGGTGAGCAGTTCTTC. Its protein product is CASSDLPGLAAGEQFF.

This clone came up once. This rearrangement joins TRBV19 to TRBJ2-7; 8 bases agree with TRBD1. There are 15 residues in the CDR3. The V gene's germline CDR1 is LNHDA and CDR2 SQIVND (reference sequence). The trim removed 7 bases at V and 3 bases at J, leaving 11 bases unmatched. The CDR3 is CASTGTGEQGYEQYF. Written as DNA, the CDR3 is TGTGCCAGTACCGGGACAGGTGAGCAGGGCTACGAGCAGTACTTC.

This clone was observed a handful of times. The chain employs TRBV2 and TRBJ2-1; D is unresolved. The V gene's germline CDR1 is SNHLY and CDR2 FYNNEI. Trimming took 5 bases from V and 0 from J, leaving 5 bases between them. The CDR3 length is 13 residues. The CDR3 bases are TGTGCCAGCAGTAGACTCTCCTACAATGAGCAGTTCTTC. Translating gives CASSRLSYNEQFF.

This clone was observed at least ten times. The genes are TRBV18 and TRBJ1-3; no definite D call. Germline V gene sequence: CDR1 KGHSH, CDR2 LQKENI. V shed 5 bases and J shed 0 bases, with 8 bases lying between them. This CDR3 is built from 14 residues. CDR3 DNA: TGTGCCAGCTCAGCACAGAGCTCTGGAAACACCATATATTTT. Its translation: CASSAQSSGNTIYF.

The CDR3 protein is CASSLGRQIPNQPQHF. CDR3 DNA sequence: TGTGCCAGCAGCTTAGGTCGACAGATCCCTAATCAGCCCCAGCATTTT. The gene calls are TRBV7-2 and TRBJ1-5, with a weak D call TRBD1 (5 bases). CDR1 is SGHTA and CDR2 is FQGNSA in the germline V gene. This CDR3 has 16 amino acids. The germline V and J ends were trimmed by 1 base and 4 bases, with 14 bases remaining between them.

V and J are TRBV18 and TRBJ2-7; a weak D match, TRBD2 (5 bases). CDR1 KGHSH and CDR2 LQKENI come from the germline V gene. The CDR3 runs 13 residues. Trimming removed 0 bases from V and 7 bases from J, with 10 bases in between. CDR3 residues: CASSPPERVEQYF. CDR3 bases: TGTGCCAGCTCACCACCGGAGAGGGTTGAGCAGTACTTC.

The chain joins TRBV6-5 to TRBJ1-5; D is unresolved. The CDR3 length is 12 residues. Germline-derived CDR1 and CDR2 are MNHEY and SVGAGI. Trimming shortened V by 8 bases and J by 6 bases, and 11 bases separated the two germline ends. This chain's CDR3 is CASPGTGQPQHF. CDR3 DNA: TGTGCCAGCCCAGGAACTGGTCAGCCCCAGCATTTT.

The gene calls are TRBV7-2 and TRBJ2-6, with TRBD2 matching over 8 bases. Per germline, CDR1 SGHTA and CDR2 FQGNSA. The CDR3 is 16 residues long. V was clipped by 2 bases and J by 1 base; unmatched bases: 1. CDR3 sequence reads: CASSLRGGSGANVLTF. The CDR3 DNA reads as TGTGCCAGCAGCTTACGGGGGGGATCTGGGGCCAACGTCCTGACTTTC.

The gene calls are TRBV20-1 and TRBJ1-2; D is uncertain. Trimming removed 4 bases at V and 7 bases at J, with 7 bases between. This CDR3 comprises 10 residues. Germline-derived CDR1 and CDR2 are DFQATT and SNEGSKA (reference sequence). The CDR3 bases are TGCAGTGCTACGGGTGCTGGCTACACCTTC. As protein: CSATGAGYTF.

The V call is TRBV18, the J call TRBJ1-5; D is possibly TRBD1 (5 bases). V was clipped by 3 bases and J by 2 bases, with 8 bases between them. The CDR3 is made up of 14 amino acids. Germline V gene data show CDR1 as KGHSH and CDR2 as LQKENI. The CDR3 DNA reads TGTGCCAGCTCACCCGGCAGGGGCAATCAGCCCCAGCATTTT. Amino acid sequence: CASSPGRGNQPQHF. Complete variable domain (other parts from reference TRBV18 and TRBJ1-5): NAGVMQNPRHLVRRRGQEARLRCSPMKGHSHVYWYRQLPEEGLKFMVYLQKENIIDESGMPKERFSAEFPKEGPSILRIQQVVRGDSAAYFCASSPGRGNQPQHFGDGTRLSIL.

The CDR3 loop reads CASSQSGSPYNEQFF. The CDR3, as DNA: TGCGCCAGCAGCCAAAGCGGGAGCCCATACAATGAGCAGTTCTTC. The chain links TRBV4-1 to TRBJ2-1, with TRBD2 matching over 8 bases. Germline-derived CDR1 and CDR2 are MGHRA and YSYEKL. CDR3 length: 15 amino acids. V was pared by 2 bases and J by 4 bases, with 4 bases of the junction left unmatched.

This chain uses TRBV6-1 with TRBJ2-2; 9 bases line up with TRBD2. CDR1 is MNHNS and CDR2 is SASEGT in the germline V gene. V dropped 7 bases and J dropped 5; count of bases not matched to a gene: 5. The CDR3 extends over 14 amino acids. As DNA, the CDR3 is TGTGCCAGCACCTTAGCGGGAGCTACCGGGGAGCTGTTTTTT. It codes for CASTLAGATGELFF.

This chain uses TRBV5-4 with TRBJ2-7; TRBD2 might be the D (6 bases). CDR3 length equals 12 residues. V lost 2 bases to trimming and J lost 10 bases, with 13 bases between them. Germline V gives CDR1 SGHNT, CDR2 YYREEE (reference sequence). CDR3 nucleotides: TGTGCCAGCAGCTTATACGGGAGCGCTCAGTACTTC. Its protein is CASSLYGSAQYF.

V gene TRBV9 combines with J gene TRBJ2-3; 14 bases agree with TRBD2. The CDR3 runs 16 residues. Germline assignment: CDR1 SGDLS and CDR2 YYNGEE. The V and J ends lost 4 bases and 3 bases, in that order; junction bases with no gene match: 4. CDR3 sequence: CASSLGTSGRTDTQYF. The CDR3 nucleotides read TGTGCCAGCAGCCTAGGGACTAGCGGGAGAACAGATACGCAGTATTTT.

The chain is built from TRBV24-1 and TRBJ2-7; the D gene is possibly TRBD1 (5 bases). The ends were cut back, 0 bases at V and 6 bases at J, with 8 bases in the middle. The CDR3 length is 13 residues. Germline values: CDR1 KGHDR, CDR2 SFDVKD. In nucleotides, the CDR3 is TGTGCCACCAGTGATTTGAGGGGCCTCGAGCAGTACTTC. It translates to CATSDLRGLEQYF.

The chain joins TRBV4-1 to TRBJ2-5, with D possibly TRBD1 on 6 matching bases. Germline V CDR1 and CDR2: MGHRA, YSYEKL. The V end was cut by 4 bases, the J end by 0 bases, with 12 bases between. There are 15 residues in the CDR3. The CDR3 protein is CASSLLDSYQETQYF. DNA of the CDR3: TGCGCCAGCAGCCTCCTGGACAGCTACCAAGAGACCCAGTACTTC.

This chain connects TRBV18 to TRBJ2-5; 7 bases fit TRBD1. V lost 0 bases to trimming and J lost 5 bases; unmatched junction nucleotides: 9. This CDR3 spans 16 amino acids. Germline V CDR1 and CDR2: KGHSH, LQKENI. The CDR3 loop is CASSPPNRGEWETQYF. In DNA form, the CDR3 reads TGTGCCAGCTCACCACCAAACAGGGGCGAGTGGGAGACCCAGTACTTC.

This clone is a singleton in its sample. In the same sample, other DNA sequences code for this CDR3. The chain links TRBV27 to TRBJ1-2; maybe TRBD1 (6 bases). This CDR3 region has 13 residues. Trimming stripped 5 bases from V and 4 bases from J, with 11 bases between. CDR1 and CDR2 from the germline V gene are MNHEY and SMNVEV (reference sequence). The CDR3 sequence is CASSPRTAYGYTF. The DNA of the CDR3 is TGTGCCAGCAGTCCCCGGACAGCCTATGGCTACACCTTC.